This TCR beta chain was retrieved from a study of neoadjuvant anti-PD-1 for oral cavity cancer. Findings and limits, study-wide: Higher pretreatment Treg/Th17 ratios tracked higher pretreatment blood clonality.

The V and J ends lost 5 bases and 1 base, in that order; junction bases with no gene match: 6. This CDR3 is built from 15 residues. Germline loops: CDR1 MNHEY, CDR2 SVGAGI. As concerns this clone: Its antigen is still unknown.

The patients had HPV-negative, locally advanced oral cavity squamous cell carcinoma. Blood libraries mostly used approximately 450 ng genomic DNA, six replicates each. The repertoire was sequenced with immunoSEQ multiplex PCR; TCRdb's copy has only in-frame clones and lacks some. The sample includes approximately 16,000 clones, 55% to 70% of them seen just once. The starting material was PBMCs, obtained before nivolumab (anti-PD-1) treatment. The rearrangement joins TRBV6-5 to TRBJ1-1, with 8 bases lining up with TRBD1. The receptor comes from a person aged 35-79 years with oral cavity squamous cell carcinoma. The CDR3 sequence: CASSGWGQENTEAFF. The CDR3 bases are TGTGCCAGCAGTGGCTGGGGACAGGAGAACACTGAAGCTTTCTTT.